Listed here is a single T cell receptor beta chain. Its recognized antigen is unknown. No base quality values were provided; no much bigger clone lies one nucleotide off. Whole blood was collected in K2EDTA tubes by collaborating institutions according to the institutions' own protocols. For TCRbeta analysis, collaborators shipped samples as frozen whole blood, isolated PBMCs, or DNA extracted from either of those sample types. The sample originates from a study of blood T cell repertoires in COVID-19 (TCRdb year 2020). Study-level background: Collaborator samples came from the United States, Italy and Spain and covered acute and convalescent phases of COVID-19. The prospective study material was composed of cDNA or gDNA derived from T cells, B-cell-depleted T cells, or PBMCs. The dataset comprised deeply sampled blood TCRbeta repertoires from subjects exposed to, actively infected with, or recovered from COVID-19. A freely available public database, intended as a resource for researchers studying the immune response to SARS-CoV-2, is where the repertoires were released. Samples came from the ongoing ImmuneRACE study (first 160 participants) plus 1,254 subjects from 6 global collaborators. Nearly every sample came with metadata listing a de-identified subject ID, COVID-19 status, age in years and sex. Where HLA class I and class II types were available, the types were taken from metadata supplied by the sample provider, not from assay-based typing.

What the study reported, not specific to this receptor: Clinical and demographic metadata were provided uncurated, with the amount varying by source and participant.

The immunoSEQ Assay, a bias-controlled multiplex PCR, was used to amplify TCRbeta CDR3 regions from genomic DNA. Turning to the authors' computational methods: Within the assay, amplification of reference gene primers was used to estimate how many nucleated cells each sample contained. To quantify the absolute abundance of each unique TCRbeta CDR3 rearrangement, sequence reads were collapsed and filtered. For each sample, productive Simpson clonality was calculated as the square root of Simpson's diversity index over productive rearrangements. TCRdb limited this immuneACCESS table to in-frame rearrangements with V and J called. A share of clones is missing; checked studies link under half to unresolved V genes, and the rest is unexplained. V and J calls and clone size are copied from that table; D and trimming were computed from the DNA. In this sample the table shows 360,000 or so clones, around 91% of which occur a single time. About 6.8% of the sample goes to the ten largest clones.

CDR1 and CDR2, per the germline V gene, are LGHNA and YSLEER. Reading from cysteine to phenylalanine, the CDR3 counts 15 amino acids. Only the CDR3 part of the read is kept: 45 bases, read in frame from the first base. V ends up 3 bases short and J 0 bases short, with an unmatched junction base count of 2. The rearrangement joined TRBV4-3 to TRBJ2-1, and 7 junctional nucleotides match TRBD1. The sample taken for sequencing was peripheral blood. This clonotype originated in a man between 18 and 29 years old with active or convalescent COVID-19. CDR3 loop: CASSQTGSSYNEQFF. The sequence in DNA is TGCGCCAGCAGCCAGACAGGGAGCTCCTACAATGAGCAGTTCTTC.